The 22 T cell receptor beta chains given below trace back to one sample, sequenced in a study of beta chain features in type 1 diabetes. The sequenced template was cDNA made from the entire isolated RNA. TCRdb's table, derived via immunoSEQ multiplex PCR, lists solely in-frame clones and lacks some. The sample holds about 360,000 clones, 10% to 15% seen once. The sequenced sample consisted of naive CD4+ T cells from blood. The origin of the receptors is a man aged 18 to 29 in good health.

Written as DNA, the CDR3 is TGTGCCAGCAGCCCGACTAGCGGGGTCACGACAGATACGCAGTATTTT. Protein: CASSPTSGVTTDTQYF. This chain uses TRBV7-3 with TRBJ2-3; TRBD2 matches at 11 bases. From germline, CDR1 is SGHTA and CDR2 FQGTGA. The CDR3 length is 16 residues. The V and J ends lost 5 bases and 3 bases, in that order; junction bases with no gene match: 7.

This chain uses TRBV28 with TRBJ1-1; no clear D. The V and J ends lost 6 bases and 1 base respectively, with 3 bases between them. The CDR3 runs to 11 residues. The V gene's germline CDR1 is MDHEN and CDR2 SYDVKM. The DNA of the CDR3 is TGTGCCAGCAGCCAGAACACTGAAGCTTTCTTT. It encodes CASSQNTEAFF.

This clone was counted between two and nine times. The CDR3 loop is CASSQGQTNTGELFF. Written as DNA, the CDR3 is TGCGCCAGCAGCCAAGGGCAGACGAACACCGGGGAGCTGTTTTTT. The chain is built from TRBV4-3 and TRBJ2-2; D ambiguous. V lost 1 base to trimming and J lost 0 bases, with 6 bases between them. Germline CDR1 is LGHNA and CDR2 is YSLEER. The CDR3 is 15 residues long.

The chain's CDR3 is CASSGLASYNEQFF. CDR3 sequence (DNA): TGCGCCAGCAGTGGGCTAGCCTCCTACAATGAGCAGTTCTTC. The chain is built from TRBV10-2 and TRBJ2-1, with D possibly being TRBD2 (5 bases). The CDR3 has 14 amino acids. CDR1 and CDR2 from the germline V gene are WSHSY and SAAADI. Trimming removed 4 bases at V and 0 bases at J, with 7 bases between.

The J gene is TRBJ1-5, the V gene TRBV28; perhaps TRBD1 as D (6 bases). CDR1 is MDHEN and CDR2 is SYDVKM in the germline V gene. V was clipped by 7 bases and J by 0 bases, with 7 bases between them. This CDR3 has 13 residues. The CDR3 protein is CASTGVSNQPQHF. CDR3 nucleotide sequence: TGTGCCAGCACAGGGGTTAGCAATCAGCCCCAGCATTTT.

This clone was detected a few times. The CDR3 loop is CASSILGTGATRVSGANVLTF. CDR3 DNA sequence: TGTGCCAGCAGTATTCTCGGGACAGGGGCGACCAGGGTCTCTGGGGCCAACGTCCTGACTTTC. The chain links TRBV28 to TRBJ2-6; 10 bases match TRBD1. Germline values: CDR1 MDHEN, CDR2 SYDVKM. The CDR3 has 21 residues. V dropped 5 bases and J dropped 0; count of bases not matched to a gene: 16.

The chain joins TRBV9 to TRBJ2-7; 8 positions agree with TRBD2. CDR1 is SGDLS and CDR2 is YYNGEE in the germline V gene. J was trimmed by 6 bases and V by 0 bases; bases with no gene match: 8. The CDR3 is 15 residues long. This CDR3 reads CASSVDSGNYGEQYF. The DNA for the CDR3 is TGTGCCAGCAGCGTAGATAGCGGGAATTACGGCGAGCAGTACTTC.

This clone was seen more than once but under ten times. In nucleotides, the CDR3 is TGTGCCAGCAGTACCATCACAGGCGACCCAGCTTTCTTT. As protein: CASSTITGDPAFF. The chain links TRBV28 to TRBJ1-1, with D perhaps matching TRBD1 (5 bases). Germline-derived CDR1 and CDR2 are MDHEN and SYDVKM. Trimming cost V 5 bases and J 10 bases, with 17 bases left between them. This CDR3 has 13 amino acids. Full variable domain (rest looked up from reference TRBV28 and TRBJ1-1): DVKVTQSSRYLVKRTGEKVFLECVQDMDHENMFWYRQDPGLGLRLIYFSYDVKMKEKGDIPEGYSVSREKKERFSLILESASTNQTSMYLCASSTITGDPAFFGQGTRLTVV.

V is TRBV25-1 and J is TRBJ2-7; D unclear. The CDR3 contains 15 residues. Between the trimmed V and J ends, which lost 2 bases and 0 bases, there was a span of 11 bases. Per germline, CDR1 MGHDK and CDR2 SYGVNS. CDR3 DNA: TGTGCCAGCAGTGAAGGTGTGCGGATCTCCTACGAGCAGTACTTC. Residues: CASSEGVRISYEQYF.

The chain carries TRBV5-1 and TRBJ2-5; no reliable D call. With 4 bases removed from V and 4 bases from J, the gap between germline ends came to 2 bases. Germline CDR1 reads SGHRS; CDR2 reads YFSETQ. The CDR3 sequence is 10 residues long. CDR3 sequence (DNA): TGCGCCAGCAGCCTAGAGACCCAGTACTTC. Encoded protein: CASSLETQYF. Variable domain in full (rest from reference TRBV5-1 and TRBJ2-5): KAGVTQTPRYLIKTRGQQVTLSCSPISGHRSVSWYQQTPGQGLQFLFEYFSETQRNKGNFPGRFSGRQFSNSRSEMNVSTLELGDSALYLCASSLETQYFGPGTRLLVL.

The rearrangement links TRBV10-3 to TRBJ1-1; 9 bases fit TRBD1. This CDR3 spans 13 amino acids. The J segment lost 1 base and the V segment lost 6 bases, leaving 0 bases of the junction unmatched. Germline CDR1 and CDR2: ENHRY and SYGVKD. In DNA form, the CDR3 reads TGTGCCATCAGACAGGGGGCGAACACTGAAGCTTTCTTT. This gives the protein CAIRQGANTEAFF.

This clone was seen more than once but under ten times. At one of its ends the junction is not consistent with the germline gene, which may arise from a read error. CDR3 coding DNA: TGTGCTAGCAGCCCTCGTCGTGGGGGCCGGACCGGGGAGCTGTTTTTT. Residues: CASSPRRGGRTGELFF. The V and J genes are TRBV7-7 and TRBJ2-2; a weak D match, TRBD1 (6 bases). The germline V gene encodes CDR1 SSHAT and CDR2 FNYEAQ (reference sequence). CDR3 size: 16 residues.

V is TRBV5-1 and J is TRBJ2-1; 12 positions agree with TRBD2. Looked up from germline, CDR1 is SGHRS and CDR2 is YFSETQ. The junction had 8 bases not matched to a gene; V was cut back by 3 bases and J by 7 bases. The CDR3 extends over 16 amino acids. CDR3 residues: CASSSRTSGVGNEQFF. Written as DNA, the CDR3 is TGCGCCAGCAGCTCCAGGACTAGCGGGGTTGGGAATGAGCAGTTCTTC.

The chain employs TRBV11-2 and TRBJ2-7; 10 bases line up with TRBD2. The CDR3 runs to 17 residues. Trimming at V came to 3 bases and at J to 0 bases, leaving 8 bases not matched to a gene. In germline, CDR1 is SGHAT, CDR2 FQNNGV. CDR3 coding DNA: TGTGCCAGCAGCTTGGGCCGACTAGCGGGCATCTCCTACGAGCAGTACTTC. It codes for CASSLGRLAGISYEQYF.

This clone was counted only a few times. The chain combines TRBV4-2 with TRBJ2-7; no firm D call. CDR1 and CDR2 from the germline V gene are LGHNA and YNFKEQ. The germline V and J ends were trimmed by 2 bases and 1 base, with 6 bases remaining between them. There are 13 residues in the CDR3. CDR3 sequence reads: CASSQIVSYEQYF. The DNA for the CDR3 is TGTGCCAGCAGCCAAATCGTGTCCTACGAGCAGTACTTC.

The gene calls are TRBV29-1 and TRBJ1-2; tentative D call: TRBD1 (6 bases). This CDR3 region has 13 residues. CDR1 and CDR2 from the germline V gene are SQVTM and ANQGSEA. V lost 6 bases, J lost 5 bases, and 16 bases lay in between. The CDR3 loop reads CSVNDRSGYGYTF. In DNA form, the CDR3 reads TGCAGCGTAAATGACAGGTCAGGATATGGCTACACCTTC. The full variable domain, completed using reference TRBV29-1 and TRBJ1-2, is SAVISQKPSRDICQRGTSLTIQCQVDSQVTMMFWYRQQPGQSLTLIATANQGSEATYESGFVIDKFPISRPNLTFSTLTVSNMSPEDSSIYLCSVNDRSGYGYTFGSGTRLTVV.

V usage is TRBV6-5 and J usage is TRBJ1-2; perhaps TRBD1 as D (5 bases). The ends were cut back, 7 bases at V and 6 bases at J, with 15 bases in the middle. This CDR3 spans 13 amino acids. Germline CDR1 MNHEY, CDR2 SVGAGI. CDR3 nucleotides: TGTGCCAGCAACGGGCCCAGGGAGGATGGCTACACCTTC. Encoded protein: CASNGPREDGYTF.

As regards this clone: Other DNA variants within this sample encode the same CDR3. This chain links TRBV5-1 with TRBJ1-5; TRBD1 is a possible D gene (6 bases). Trimming took off 4 bases at V and 3 bases at J, with 11 bases between the two ends. Germline CDR1 reads SGHRS; CDR2 reads YFSETQ. The CDR3 runs to 14 residues. This chain's CDR3 is CASSPGTLNQPQHF. CDR3 coding DNA: TGCGCCAGCAGCCCCGGGACACTCAATCAGCCCCAGCATTTT. Full variable domain (outside the CDR3, taken from reference TRBV5-1 and TRBJ1-5): KAGVTQTPRYLIKTRGQQVTLSCSPISGHRSVSWYQQTPGQGLQFLFEYFSETQRNKGNFPGRFSGRQFSNSRSEMNVSTLELGDSALYLCASSPGTLNQPQHFGDGTRLSIL.

This clone was counted a few times. The V and J genes are TRBV7-6 and TRBJ2-1; unclear D gene. Germline V gene data show CDR1 as SGHVS and CDR2 as FNYEAQ. This CDR3 comprises 14 residues. V was shortened by 4 bases and J by 8 bases, with 15 bases between the two germline ends. CDR3 DNA sequence: TGTGCCAGCAGCTCACTCCGATCGAGCTATGAGCAGTTCTTC. Translated, it gives CASSSLRSSYEQFF.

This chain connects TRBV11-3 to TRBJ2-5; TRBD2 matches at 14 bases. CDR1 SGHNT and CDR2 YENEEA come from the germline V gene. V lost 6 bases and J lost 4; bases outside the gene matches: 4. This CDR3 contains 15 residues. For the CDR3, the DNA is TGTGCCAGCAGTCTAGGACTAGCGGGGGGAGAGACCCAGTACTTC. Protein product: CASSLGLAGGETQYF.

This clone was observed a few times. The chain uses TRBV5-1 and TRBJ2-2; D perhaps matches TRBD1 (6 bases). V lost 4 bases to trimming and J lost 2 bases, with 9 bases between them. CDR3 size: 14 residues. Germline V gives CDR1 SGHRS, CDR2 YFSETQ. CDR3: CASSTDSNTGELFF. CDR3 nucleotide sequence: TGCGCCAGCAGCACGGACAGCAACACCGGGGAGCTGTTTTTT.

This clone was detected only a few times. The chain uses TRBV7-6 and TRBJ2-7; TRBD1 might be the D (6 bases). The germline V gene has CDR1 SGHVS and CDR2 FNYEAQ. The germline V and J ends were trimmed by 5 bases and 6 bases, with 14 bases remaining between them. This CDR3 is 13 amino acids long. The CDR3 here is CASSPWSRGEQYF. In DNA form, the CDR3 reads TGTGCCAGCAGCCCCTGGTCCAGGGGCGAGCAGTACTTC.